A single sample gave rise to the 21 T cell receptor beta chains below, sequenced in a study of human thymus T cells. Corrective heart surgery yielded the resections from which the thymus tissue came. The assay was immunoSEQ multiplex PCR, and TCRdb's table has in-frame clones only and misses some. The table shows tens of thousands of clones, with 90% to 95% occurring only once. Sequencing used thymus tissue. The receptors derive from a girl in the first two years of life with a congenital heart defect but otherwise immunologically healthy.

The chain recombines TRBV14 with TRBJ2-2; 8 nucleotides agree with TRBD1. Trimming cost V 3 bases and J 7 bases; bases outside gene matches: 4. The germline V gene has CDR1 SGHDN and CDR2 FVKESK. The CDR3 runs 14 residues. The CDR3: CASSHRGLGGELFF. CDR3 in DNA: TGTGCCAGCAGCCACAGGGGGCTGGGCGGGGAGCTGTTTTTT. Full variable domain (remainder filled in from reference TRBV14 and TRBJ2-2): EAGVTQFPSHSVIEKGQTVTLRCDPISGHDNLYWYRRVMGKEIKFLLHFVKESKQDESGMPNNRFLAERTGGTYSTLKVQPAELEDSGVYFCASSHRGLGGELFFGEGSRLTVL.

V usage is TRBV7-9 and J usage is TRBJ1-2, with 9 bases lining up with TRBD1. CDR1 and CDR2 (germline): SEHNR, FQNEAQ (reference sequence). V lost 6 bases and J lost 3; bases outside the gene matches: 20. This CDR3 comprises 19 residues. The CDR3 coding sequence is TGTGCCAGCAGTCGGACAGGGGCCTCCCGACGAGGATCTTACTATGGCTACACCTTC. The encoded protein is CASSRTGASRRGSYYGYTF.

The chain recombines TRBV5-1 with TRBJ1-1; 7 nucleotides line up with TRBD1. Per the germline V gene, CDR1 is SGHRS and CDR2 is YFSETQ. The CDR3 sequence is 16 residues long. Trimming took 4 bases from V and 1 from J; bases not matched to a gene: 10. The CDR3 sequence is CASSRTGEETNTEAFF. For the CDR3, the DNA is TGCGCCAGCAGCCGCACAGGGGAGGAAACGAACACTGAAGCTTTCTTT.

This chain links TRBV5-4 with TRBJ2-3; D possibly corresponds to TRBD1 (7 bases). Germline V gene data show CDR1 as SGHNT and CDR2 as YYREEE (reference sequence). V dropped 5 bases and J dropped 5 bases, with 27 bases sitting between them. The CDR3 consists of 18 residues. CDR3 DNA: TGTGCCAGCAGATCCCAGTCAGGGGGACGGGGGCCCGGAGATACGCAGTATTTT. Its protein product is CASRSQSGGRGPGDTQYF.

This chain connects TRBV27 to TRBJ1-2, with a tentative D call TRBD1 (5 bases). The V and J ends lost 6 bases and 4 bases respectively, with 15 bases between them. Germline V gene data show CDR1 as MNHEY and CDR2 as SMNVEV (reference sequence). The length of the CDR3 is 14 residues. CDR3 loop: CASSPGQGLYGYTF. CDR3 in DNA: TGTGCCAGCAGCCCCGGCCAGGGACTCTATGGCTACACCTTC.

The chain has TRBV2 and TRBJ2-2; maybe TRBD2 (5 bases). This CDR3 is built from 13 residues. Trimming took 8 bases from V and 3 from J, leaving 10 bases between them. In germline, CDR1 is SNHLY, CDR2 FYNNEI. CDR3 sequence: CASRGSDTGELFF. The CDR3 nucleotides are TGTGCCAGCCGGGGATCTGACACCGGGGAGCTGTTTTTT.

The V call is TRBV28, the J call TRBJ1-1; no reliable D call. The CDR3 spans 10 residues. Trimming removed 10 bases from V and 2 bases from J, with 5 bases in between. Germline assignment: CDR1 MDHEN and CDR2 SYDVKM. CDR3 protein: CATGNTEAFF. The CDR3 DNA sequence: TGTGCCACTGGTAACACTGAAGCTTTCTTT.

This clone was counted a single time. Other DNA sequences within the sample encode an identical CDR3. This rearrangement joins TRBV27 to TRBJ1-2; tentatively, D is TRBD1 (5 bases). The germline V gene encodes CDR1 MNHEY and CDR2 SMNVEV (reference sequence). This CDR3 contains 13 residues. V lost 0 bases to trimming and J lost 13 bases, with 15 bases between them. The DNA of the CDR3 is TGTGCCAGCAGTTTATCCCCCAGGGAGGACATCACCTTC. Translating it yields CASSLSPREDITF.

The V call is TRBV9, the J call TRBJ1-1, with D maybe TRBD1 (6 bases). V was clipped by 6 bases and J by 5 bases, with 17 bases between them. Germline lookup yields CDR1 SGDLS and CDR2 YYNGEE. CDR3 length: 14 amino acids. The CDR3 loop is CASTSGAGATEAFF. Here the CDR3 DNA reads TGTGCCAGCACCAGCGGGGCAGGGGCGACTGAAGCTTTCTTT.

CDR3 protein: CASRLRGYQPQHF. For the CDR3, the DNA is TGTGCCAGCAGATTGAGGGGATATCAGCCCCAGCATTTT. The chain employs TRBV5-8 and TRBJ1-5; perhaps TRBD1 as D (5 bases). This CDR3 spans 13 amino acids. The ends were cut back, 5 bases at V and 5 bases at J, with 11 bases in the middle. From germline, CDR1 is SGHTS and CDR2 YDEGEE.

This clone came up once. The chain is built from TRBV27 and TRBJ2-2; 10 nucleotides agree with TRBD2. The CDR3 sequence is 17 residues long. V lost 1 base, J lost 4 bases, and 6 bases stayed unmatched. Germline-derived CDR1 and CDR2 are MNHEY and SMNVEV (reference sequence). CDR3: CASSLLRLAGATGELFF. The DNA for the CDR3 is TGTGCCAGCAGTTTATTAAGGCTAGCGGGAGCCACCGGGGAGCTGTTTTTT.

This sequence joins TRBV13 and TRBJ1-4, with D tentatively TRBD1 (5 bases). Looked up from germline, CDR1 is PRHDT and CDR2 is FYEKMQ (reference sequence). The CDR3 runs 15 residues. The ends were cut back, 6 bases at V and 6 bases at J, with 17 bases in the middle. As DNA, the CDR3 is TGTGCCAGCAGTAATCGACAGTTTACGGATGAAAAACTGTTTTTT. Encoded protein: CASSNRQFTDEKLFF.

This chain links TRBV5-5 with TRBJ2-7; possible D gene TRBD2, 6 bases. Germline CDR1 and CDR2: SGHKS and YYEKEE (reference sequence). The CDR3 length is 15 residues. Between the trimmed V and J ends, which lost 5 bases and 3 bases, there was a span of 18 bases. This CDR3 is CASRPAGPSHYEQYF. As DNA, the CDR3 is TGTGCCAGCAGGCCCGCGGGGCCCTCACACTACGAGCAGTACTTC.

The chain couples TRBV25-1 to TRBJ2-3; 8 positions agree with TRBD1. Trimming took 5 bases from V and 6 from J; bases not matched to a gene: 13. The CDR3 covers 16 residues. Germline CDR1 reads MGHDK; CDR2 reads SYGVNS. As DNA, the CDR3 is TGTGCCAGCAGTCAGGCCCAGGGGGCGCGAGGTGATACGCAGTATTTT. It yields the protein CASSQAQGARGDTQYF.

V usage is TRBV2 and J usage is TRBJ2-7; 7 positions agree with TRBD1. This CDR3 has 13 amino acids. Unmatched junction bases numbered 7, after V lost 7 bases and J lost 4 bases. Germline V gene sequence: CDR1 SNHLY, CDR2 FYNNEI. The DNA for the CDR3 is TGTGCCAGCAAAAAACGGACAGGATACGAGCAGTACTTC. Its protein product is CASKKRTGYEQYF. Complete variable domain (other parts from reference TRBV2 and TRBJ2-7): EPEVTQTPSHQVTQMGQEVILRCVPISNHLYFYWYRQILGQKVEFLVSFYNNEISEKSEIFDDQFSVERPDGSNFTLKIRSTKLEDSAMYFCASKKRTGYEQYFGPGTRLTVT.

The sample holds one count of this clone. The genes are TRBV18 and TRBJ1-2; D uncertain. The germline CDR1 and CDR2 sequences are KGHSH and LQKENI. V was trimmed by 4 bases and J by 4 bases, leaving 13 bases between them. The CDR3 is 14 amino acids. The CDR3 spells CASSLEFAPYGYTF. CDR3 nucleotide sequence: TGTGCCAGCTCACTGGAGTTTGCCCCCTATGGCTACACCTTC.

In DNA form, the CDR3 reads TGTGCCAGCTCACTCAGGGACCCCACCTACGAGCAGTACTTC. It specifies CASSLRDPTYEQYF. V gene TRBV18 combines with J gene TRBJ2-7; the D call may be TRBD1 or TRBD2 (5 bases each). This CDR3 spans 14 amino acids. Germline V gene data show CDR1 as KGHSH and CDR2 as LQKENI. Trimming cost V 4 bases and J 2 bases, with 12 bases left between them.

The gene calls are TRBV7-6 and TRBJ1-3, with D possibly TRBD1 on 5 matching bases. V dropped 5 bases and J dropped 1 base, with 12 bases sitting between them. CDR3 length: 15 residues. Germline values: CDR1 SGHVS, CDR2 FNYEAQ. The CDR3 sequence is CASSRPGPSGNTIYF. The CDR3 nucleotides read TGTGCCAGCAGCAGACCGGGACCATCTGGAAACACCATATATTTT.

The rearrangement links TRBV5-5 to TRBJ2-6; 8 bases align to TRBD1. V shed 4 bases and J 4 bases; nucleotides not matched to a gene: 16. CDR3 size: 19 residues. Germline V CDR1 and CDR2: SGHKS, YYEKEE (reference sequence). In DNA form, the CDR3 reads TGTGCCAGCAGCCCGGACAGGGAACCGGTCCCGCTCGGGGCCAACGTCCTGACTTTC. Encoded protein: CASSPDREPVPLGANVLTF. The full variable domain, completed using reference TRBV5-5 and TRBJ2-6, is DAGVTQSPTHLIKTRGQQVTLRCSPISGHKSVSWYQQVLGQGPQFIFQYYEKEERGRGNFPDRFSARQFPNYSSELNVNALLLGDSALYLCASSPDREPVPLGANVLTFGAGSRLTVL.

V gene TRBV5-1 combines with J gene TRBJ2-2, with D perhaps matching TRBD2 (7 bases). Germline assignment: CDR1 SGHRS and CDR2 YFSETQ. The length of the CDR3 is 21 residues. V lost 0 bases and J lost 4, with 28 bases in between. The CDR3 loop is CASSLVLSGGAPPYFTGELFF. DNA of the CDR3: TGCGCCAGCAGCTTGGTGCTTTCGGGGGGCGCCCCGCCCTACTTCACCGGGGAGCTGTTTTTT.

As DNA, the CDR3 is TGTGCCAGCAGCCAGGGACGCCCGGGGGAGACCCAGTACTTC. Amino acid sequence: CASSQGRPGETQYF. The chain is built from TRBV6-5 and TRBJ2-5, with D perhaps assigned TRBD1 or TRBD2 (5 bases each). Trimming removed 6 bases at V and 5 bases at J, with 16 bases between. The CDR3 runs 14 residues. Germline CDR1 is MNHEY and CDR2 is SVGAGI.